The 17 T cell receptor beta chains listed next were all sequenced from one sample in a study of brain T cells in children with intractable seizures. Time point defined: blood from clinic visit 5 months post-surgery; TSC patient then seizure free. Libraries were prepared by immunoSEQ multiplex PCR; TCRdb keeps only in-frame clonotypes and omits some of them. This sample yields under 400,000 clones, of which nearly 95% are seen a single time; roughly 5.7% belongs to the top ten. Sequences were derived from peripheral blood, sampled roughly 5 months after surgery. Receptors originate from a boy under two years old with tuberous sclerosis and intractable seizures.

The chain carries TRBV5-1 and TRBJ2-3; D gene uncertain. The V end was cut by 5 bases, the J end by 0 bases, with 13 bases between. Germline CDR1 and CDR2: SGHRS and YFSETQ. There are 15 residues in the CDR3. CDR3 bases: TGCGCCAGCAGTCTGGCTCCAGAGAGCACAGATACGCAGTATTTT. Translated: CASSLAPESTDTQYF.

V usage is TRBV27 and J usage is TRBJ1-2, with 9 nucleotides matching TRBD1. The V segment lost 4 bases and the J segment 2 bases; nucleotides outside the gene matches: 11. The CDR3 spans 17 residues. From germline, CDR1 is MNHEY and CDR2 SMNVEV (reference sequence). CDR3: CASSWSGLGTGNYGYTF. The DNA of the CDR3 is TGTGCCAGCAGTTGGTCTGGCCTAGGGACAGGGAACTATGGCTACACCTTC.

The rearrangement uses TRBV9 and TRBJ1-1; 7 bases fit TRBD1. The CDR3 extends over 15 amino acids. Germline loops: CDR1 SGDLS, CDR2 YYNGEE. Trimming removed 10 bases from V and 3 bases from J; junction bases left unmatched: 15. The CDR3 loop is CASRQGAVDDTEAFF. CDR3 nucleotides: TGTGCCTCCAGACAGGGAGCGGTAGATGACACTGAAGCTTTCTTT.

The J gene is TRBJ2-1, the V gene TRBV7-9, with 11 bases that match TRBD2. V gave up 3 bases and J gave up 15 bases; unmatched junction bases: 7. Germline V gene sequence: CDR1 SEHNR, CDR2 FQNEAQ (reference sequence). The CDR3 is 13 residues long. For the CDR3, the DNA is TGTGCCAGCAGCTTCCCCGGACTAGCGGGTATGTTCTTC. As protein: CASSFPGLAGMFF. Full variable domain (rest looked up from reference TRBV7-9 and TRBJ2-1): DTGVSQNPRHKITKRGQNVTFRCDPISEHNRLYWYRQTLGQGPEFLTYFQNEAQLEKSRLLSDRFSAERPKGSFSTLEIQRTEQGDSAMYLCASSFPGLAGMFFGPGTRLTVL.

The chain joins TRBV5-6 to TRBJ2-5, with TRBD2 matching over 11 bases. Germline V gene data show CDR1 as SGHDT and CDR2 as YYEEEE. The junction had 6 bases not matched to a gene; V was cut back by 0 bases and J by 2 bases. This CDR3 comprises 17 residues. For the CDR3, the DNA is TGTGCCAGCAGCTTGGCCCTGGGACTAGCGGTACAAGAGACCCAGTACTTC. Protein: CASSLALGLAVQETQYF.

The chain's CDR3 is CATSDHDRGLQPQHF. In DNA, the CDR3 is TGTGCCACCAGTGACCACGACAGGGGCCTTCAGCCCCAGCATTTT. The chain recombines TRBV24-1 with TRBJ1-5; 8 bases match TRBD1. This CDR3 has 15 amino acids. The J segment lost 6 bases and the V segment lost 4 bases, leaving 7 bases of the junction unmatched. CDR1 is KGHDR, CDR2 SFDVKD, per germline.

The CDR3 DNA reads TGTGCCAGTAAGTCCCCAGGGGGCCCGAACTATGGCTACACCTTC. It codes for CASKSPGGPNYGYTF. The rearrangement uses TRBV19 and TRBJ1-2; 8 nucleotides match TRBD1. The germline V gene has CDR1 LNHDA and CDR2 SQIVND (reference sequence). V lost 7 bases to trimming and J lost 2 bases; unmatched junction nucleotides: 9. This CDR3 has 15 residues.

The chain joins TRBV6-5 to TRBJ2-7; TRBD1 agrees at 11 bases. CDR3 length: 14 residues. Germline CDR1 and CDR2: MNHEY and SVGAGI. With 8 bases clipped from V and 0 bases from J, the junction kept 3 bases outside the gene matches. CDR3: CASEDRGLSYEQYF. As DNA, the CDR3 is TGTGCCAGCGAGGACAGGGGGCTCTCCTACGAGCAGTACTTC.

This sequence joins TRBV7-6 and TRBJ2-1; the match to TRBD2 covers 8 bases. V lost 3 bases and J lost 5; bases outside the gene matches: 6. The V gene's germline CDR1 is SGHVS and CDR2 FNYEAQ. This CDR3 has 15 amino acids. The CDR3 sequence is CASSFGGGPNNEQFF. DNA of the CDR3: TGTGCCAGCAGCTTCGGGGGGGGCCCTAACAATGAGCAGTTCTTC.

This chain links TRBV7-9 with TRBJ1-5; 7 bases are shared with TRBD1. CDR3 length equals 15 residues. The V and J ends lost 2 bases and 1 base, in that order; junction bases with no gene match: 2. Germline V gives CDR1 SEHNR, CDR2 FQNEAQ (reference sequence). For the CDR3, the DNA is TGTGCCAGCAGCTTAACAGGGGCCAGCAATCAGCCCCAGCATTTT. Translation: CASSLTGASNQPQHF.

The chain links TRBV7-9 to TRBJ2-7; D could derive from TRBD1 or TRBD2 (5 bases each). The CDR3 sequence is 15 residues long. Germline V gene sequence: CDR1 SEHNR, CDR2 FQNEAQ (reference sequence). Trimming removed 1 base at V and 9 bases at J, with 19 bases between. As DNA, the CDR3 is TGTGCCAGCAGCTTAGTTTTTGGACAAGAGGGCGGGCAGTACTTC. This gives the protein CASSLVFGQEGGQYF.

The chain carries TRBV4-1 and TRBJ2-2, with 8 nucleotides matching TRBD2. The CDR3 spans 16 residues. Germline V CDR1 and CDR2: MGHRA, YSYEKL. V gave up 5 bases and J gave up 6 bases; unmatched junction bases: 11. The CDR3 spells CASSGGLVPSAGELFF. The CDR3 region has the DNA TGCGCCAGCAGCGGGGGACTAGTGCCATCCGCCGGGGAGCTGTTTTTT.

The chain joins TRBV19 to TRBJ2-7, with TRBD1 identical over 7 bases. The length of the CDR3 is 16 residues. The V and J ends lost 5 bases and 7 bases, in that order; junction bases with no gene match: 17. Germline loops: CDR1 LNHDA, CDR2 SQIVND (reference sequence). The CDR3 sequence: CASSGFSTGAAREQYF. The CDR3 DNA follows: TGTGCCAGTAGTGGGTTTTCAACAGGGGCGGCGAGGGAGCAGTACTTC.

This clone was detected only a few times. The rearrangement joins TRBV7-2 to TRBJ2-7; D gene uncertain. The CDR3 covers 12 residues. Trimming took 4 bases from V and 2 from J, leaving 6 bases between them. CDR1 and CDR2 (germline): SGHTA, FQGNSA. CDR3 sequence (DNA): TGTGCCAGCAGCTCCGGTCCCTACGAGCAGTACTTC. Translating gives CASSSGPYEQYF.

CDR3 nucleotide sequence: TGTGCCAGCAGCCCATGGACTAGCGGGGGGTCCTACGAGCAGTACTTC. Translation: CASSPWTSGGSYEQYF. The chain recombines TRBV9 with TRBJ2-7, with 14 nucleotides matching TRBD2. V dropped 4 bases and J dropped 1; count of bases not matched to a gene: 4. Germline CDR1 is SGDLS and CDR2 is YYNGEE. The CDR3 runs 16 residues.

V is TRBV27 and J is TRBJ2-7; 7 bases map to TRBD1. The CDR3 runs to 14 residues. Germline CDR1 is MNHEY and CDR2 is SMNVEV (reference sequence). V gave up 3 bases and J gave up 0 bases; unmatched junction bases: 2. CDR3 sequence: CASSLGQSSYEQYF. The CDR3 DNA sequence: TGTGCCAGCAGTTTGGGACAGAGCTCCTACGAGCAGTACTTC.

The gene calls are TRBV2 and TRBJ1-5; D uncertain. Germline CDR1 SNHLY, CDR2 FYNNEI. The V end lost 7 bases, the J end lost 3 bases, and 7 bases lay between the germline ends. The CDR3 spans 12 residues. The CDR3 nucleotides are TGTGCCAGCAAGGCTGCCAATCAGCCCCAGCATTTT. Translation: CASKAANQPQHF.